These 15 T cell receptor beta chains came from one sample sequenced in a study of blood T cell repertoires in COVID-19. Libraries were prepared by immunoSEQ multiplex PCR; TCRdb keeps only in-frame clonotypes and omits some of them. The sample lists some 120,000 clones, more than 75% occurring once. Sequenced input: peripheral blood. The origin of the receptors is a human donor in a cohort sampled during active COVID-19.

This clone was found once. The chain employs TRBV29-1 and TRBJ1-2; D is perhaps TRBD1 (5 bases). Trimming took off 6 bases at V and 5 bases at J, with 19 bases between the two ends. Germline V gene lookup returns CDR1 SQVTM and CDR2 ANQGSEA. This CDR3 comprises 14 residues. CDR3 amino acids: CSVGIGAETYGYTF. The CDR3 bases are TGCAGCGTGGGCATAGGGGCGGAAACTTATGGCTACACCTTC.

This rearrangement joins TRBV10-1 to TRBJ2-5; 7 positions agree with TRBD1. The CDR3 sequence is 15 residues long. The V gene's germline CDR1 is WNHNN and CDR2 SYGVQD (reference sequence). V dropped 0 bases and J dropped 0; count of bases not matched to a gene: 1. The CDR3 bases are TGCGCCAGCAGTGAGTCCAGGGGGAACCAAGAGACCCAGTACTTC. It translates to CASSESRGNQETQYF.

This clone appeared a single time. This chain uses TRBV14 with TRBJ1-1; 7 bases fit TRBD1. CDR3 size: 13 residues. The germline gives CDR1 SGHDN, CDR2 FVKESK. V lost 4 bases, J lost 9 bases, and 8 bases stayed unmatched. CDR3 protein: CASSPTRDSQAFF. Here the CDR3 DNA reads TGTGCCAGCAGCCCTACCAGGGACAGCCAAGCTTTCTTT.

V usage is TRBV29-1 and J usage is TRBJ2-1, with 8 bases fitting TRBD2. The trim removed 5 bases at V and 4 bases at J, leaving 7 bases unmatched. The germline V gene encodes CDR1 SQVTM and CDR2 ANQGSEA. This CDR3 is 14 amino acids long. CDR3 amino acids: CSVQSGSRYNEQFF. CDR3 in DNA: TGCAGCGTTCAGAGCGGGAGCAGGTACAATGAGCAGTTCTTC.

V is TRBV5-1 and J is TRBJ2-7; 12 bases match TRBD2. This CDR3 is built from 16 residues. Unmatched junction bases numbered 9, after V lost 4 bases and J lost 4 bases. Germline loops: CDR1 SGHRS, CDR2 YFSETQ. This CDR3 is CASSEPTSGSMYEQYF. CDR3 coding DNA: TGCGCCAGCAGCGAGCCGACTAGCGGGAGTATGTACGAGCAGTACTTC.

The rearrangement joins TRBV5-1 to TRBJ2-2, with TRBD2 matching over 7 bases. This CDR3 is built from 15 residues. Germline V lookup: CDR1 SGHRS, CDR2 YFSETQ. Germline trimming cut 1 base from V and 8 bases from J; bases unmatched to any gene: 8. The CDR3 is CASSLTSARDGELFF. The CDR3 region has the DNA TGCGCCAGCAGCTTGACTAGCGCCCGGGATGGGGAGCTGTTTTTT.

The CDR3: CASFSSGRAGGELFF. Here the CDR3 DNA reads TGTGCCAGCTTTAGTAGCGGGAGGGCCGGCGGGGAGCTGTTTTTT. The chain combines TRBV5-4 with TRBJ2-2, with 11 nucleotides matching TRBD2. The CDR3 totals 15 residues. Germline V CDR1 and CDR2: SGHNT, YYREEE (reference sequence). With 7 bases clipped from V and 7 bases from J, the junction kept 9 bases outside the gene matches.

This chain uses TRBV12-3 or TRBV12-4 with TRBJ1-2; 7 bases line up with TRBD1. The CDR3 covers 12 residues. With V trimmed by 5 bases and J by 10 bases, 7 bases remained unmatched. CDR3: CASSRTGGIYTF. CDR3 sequence (DNA): TGTGCCAGCAGTCGGACAGGAGGGATCTACACCTTC.

The chain joins TRBV19 to TRBJ1-5; D ambiguous. The germline V and J ends were trimmed by 2 bases and 4 bases, with 6 bases remaining between them. The CDR3 has 13 residues. Germline loops: CDR1 LNHDA, CDR2 SQIVND (reference sequence). The CDR3 reads CASSIYGNQPQHF. Written as DNA, the CDR3 is TGTGCCAGTAGTATATACGGGAATCAGCCCCAGCATTTT.

The CDR3 loop is CASSDPGQGASGELFF. Here the CDR3 DNA reads TGTGCCAGCAGTGACCCGGGACAGGGGGCATCCGGGGAGCTGTTTTTT. The chain carries TRBV2 and TRBJ2-2; the match to TRBD1 covers 12 bases. Trimming took 3 bases from V and 6 from J; bases not matched to a gene: 5. Germline V lookup: CDR1 SNHLY, CDR2 FYNNEI. This CDR3 has 16 amino acids.

The chain employs TRBV20-1 and TRBJ1-2, with 8 bases aligning to TRBD1. This CDR3 is built from 10 residues. Germline-derived CDR1 and CDR2 are DFQATT and SNEGSKA (reference sequence). Germline trimming cut 5 bases from V and 13 bases from J; bases unmatched to any gene: 6. CDR3 in DNA: TGCAGTGCTCCAGGGGGCGCCGGCACCTTC. Its protein is CSAPGGAGTF.

This chain connects TRBV2 to TRBJ2-3; the D gene is possibly TRBD2 (5 bases). Germline CDR1 is SNHLY and CDR2 is FYNNEI. The V end was cut by 3 bases, the J end by 4 bases, with 8 bases between. The CDR3 extends over 13 amino acids. CDR3 amino acids: CASSDWTSDTQYF. The DNA of the CDR3 is TGTGCCAGCAGTGATTGGACTTCAGATACGCAGTATTTT.

The rearrangement links TRBV5-1 to TRBJ2-2; 8 bases fit TRBD2. The V segment lost 4 bases and the J segment 6 bases; nucleotides outside the gene matches: 5. The CDR3 sequence is 14 residues long. Germline V CDR1 and CDR2: SGHRS, YFSETQ. The chain's CDR3 is CASSPSTSAGELFF. CDR3 nucleotides: TGCGCCAGCAGCCCCTCGACTAGCGCCGGGGAGCTGTTTTTT.

This chain uses TRBV5-6 with TRBJ1-5, with D perhaps matching TRBD1 (6 bases). With 4 bases removed from V and 1 base from J, the gap between germline ends came to 9 bases. CDR3 length equals 14 residues. Germline V gene data show CDR1 as SGHDT and CDR2 as YYEEEE. Here the CDR3 reads CASSLGGSNQPQHF. In DNA, the CDR3 is TGTGCCAGCAGCCTAGGGGGAAGCAATCAGCCCCAGCATTTT.

CDR3 residues: CASSGLAGGLGELFF. The CDR3 DNA reads TGTGCCAGCAGCGGACTAGCGGGAGGGCTAGGGGAGCTGTTTTTT. The V gene is TRBV7-8, the J gene TRBJ2-2; 15 nucleotides align to TRBD2. Trimming took 5 bases from V and 8 from J; bases not matched to a gene: 3. The CDR3 runs to 15 residues. Germline V gives CDR1 SGHVS, CDR2 FQNEAQ.